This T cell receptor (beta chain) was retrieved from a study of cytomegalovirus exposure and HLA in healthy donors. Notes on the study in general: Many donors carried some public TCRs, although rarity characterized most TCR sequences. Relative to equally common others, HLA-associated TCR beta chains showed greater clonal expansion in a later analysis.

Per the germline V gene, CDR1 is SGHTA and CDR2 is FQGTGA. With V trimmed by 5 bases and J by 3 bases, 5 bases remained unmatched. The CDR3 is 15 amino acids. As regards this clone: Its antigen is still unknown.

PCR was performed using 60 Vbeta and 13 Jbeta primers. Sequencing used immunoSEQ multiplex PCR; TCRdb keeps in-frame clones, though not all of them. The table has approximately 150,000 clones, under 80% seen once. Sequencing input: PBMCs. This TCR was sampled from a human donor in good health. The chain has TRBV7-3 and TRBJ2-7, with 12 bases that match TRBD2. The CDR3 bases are TGTGCCAGCAGCCCTACTAGCGGGGGGAACTACGAGCAGTACTTC. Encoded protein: CASSPTSGGNYEQYF.